This passage covers 7 T cell receptor beta chains from one sample sequenced in a study of T cell repertoires in cytomegalovirus infection. MiXCR, applied by TCRdb to the reads, yields one record per CDR3 protein. The repertoire holds approximately 150,000 distinct CDR3 sequences, with roughly a sixth as singletons. Sequenced material: CD8+ T cells from PBMCs. These receptors were taken from a human donor in good health (CMV status not recorded). Some clones in this sample may be carry-over from other donors' samples.

CDR3 sequence reads: CASSPGEEFEAFF. The CDR3 DNA follows: TGTGCCAGCAGCCCCGGCGAAGAGTTTGAAGCTTTCTTT. The chain recombines TRBV7-9 with TRBJ1-1; D is unclear. The CDR3 consists of 13 residues. Trimming removed 5 bases at V and 7 bases at J, with 14 bases between. Germline values: CDR1 SEHNR, CDR2 FQNEAQ (reference sequence).

This clonotype has at least ten counts. The rearrangement joins TRBV7-2 to TRBJ1-5, with unresolved D. The CDR3 is made up of 16 amino acids. Trimming cost V 0 bases and J 0 bases, with 9 bases left between them. Looked up from germline, CDR1 is SGHTA and CDR2 is FQGNSA. The CDR3 sequence: CASSLAGLYSNQPQHF. The CDR3 nucleotides read TGTGCCAGCAGCTTAGCAGGGCTATATAGCAATCAGCCCCAGCATTTT. Full variable domain (missing parts from reference TRBV7-2 and TRBJ1-5): GAGVSQSPSNKVTEKGKDVELRCDPISGHTALYWYRQSLGQGLEFLIYFQGNSAPDKSGLPSDRFSAERTGGSVSTLTIQRTQQEDSAVYLCASSLAGLYSNQPQHFGDGTRLSIL.

The chain links TRBV27 to TRBJ2-1, with D uncertain. V was trimmed by 5 bases and J by 5 bases, leaving 10 bases between them. CDR1 and CDR2 (germline): MNHEY, SMNVEV (reference sequence). The CDR3 has 13 residues. CDR3 DNA: TGTGCCAGCAGTACTCGGCCGAACAATGAGCAGTTCTTC. It translates to CASSTRPNNEQFF.

This rearrangement joins TRBV2 to TRBJ2-4; 8 positions match TRBD2. CDR1 SNHLY and CDR2 FYNNEI come from the germline V gene. V dropped 6 bases and J dropped 0; count of bases not matched to a gene: 7. This CDR3 is built from 16 residues. In DNA, the CDR3 is TGTGCCAGCAGGTCGTCAGCGGGGGAAGCCAAAAACATTCAGTACTTC. As protein: CASRSSAGEAKNIQYF.

The rearrangement links TRBV29-1 to TRBJ2-7, with 14 bases lining up with TRBD2. Germline CDR1 SQVTM, CDR2 ANQGSEA. The J segment lost 3 bases and the V segment lost 7 bases, leaving 2 bases of the junction unmatched. There are 13 residues in the CDR3. CDR3 protein: CSAGTSGSYEQYF. CDR3 DNA sequence: TGCAGCGCCGGGACTAGCGGGAGCTACGAGCAGTACTTC.

The chain employs TRBV7-9 and TRBJ1-1; possibly TRBD1 for D (6 bases). Germline CDR1 SEHNR, CDR2 FQNEAQ (reference sequence). V gave up 8 bases and J gave up 6 bases, with 13 bases separating them. The CDR3 has 12 amino acids. CDR3 sequence: CASSEQGAEAFF. The CDR3 DNA reads as TGTGCCAGCTCTGAACAGGGCGCTGAAGCTTTCTTT. Drawing the rest from reference TRBV7-9 and TRBJ1-1, the complete variable domain is DTGVSQNPRHKITKRGQNVTFRCDPISEHNRLYWYRQTLGQGPEFLTYFQNEAQLEKSRLLSDRFSAERPKGSFSTLEIQRTEQGDSAMYLCASSEQGAEAFFGQGTRLTVV.

A word on this clonotype: This may come from a read error, since a much larger clone is one base off. This sequence joins TRBV28 and TRBJ2-1; D gene unclear. The DNA end lines up better with TRBJ2-7; the J call may be wrong. Looked up from germline, CDR1 is MDHEN and CDR2 is SYDVKM. The CDR3 runs to 15 residues. The CDR3 reads CASSLRPLSYNEQYF. Written as DNA, the CDR3 is TGTGCCAGCAGTCTCCGACCTCTCTCCTACAATGAGCAGTACTTC.